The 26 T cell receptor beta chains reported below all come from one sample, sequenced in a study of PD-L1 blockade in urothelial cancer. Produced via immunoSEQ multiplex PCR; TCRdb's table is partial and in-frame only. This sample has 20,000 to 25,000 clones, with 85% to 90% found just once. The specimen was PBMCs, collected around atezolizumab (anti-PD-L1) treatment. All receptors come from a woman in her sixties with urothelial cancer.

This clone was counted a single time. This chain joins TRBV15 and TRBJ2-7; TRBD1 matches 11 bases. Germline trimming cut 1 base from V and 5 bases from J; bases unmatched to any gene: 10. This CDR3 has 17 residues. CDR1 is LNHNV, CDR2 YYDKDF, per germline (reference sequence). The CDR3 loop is CATSRAPGQGASDEQYF. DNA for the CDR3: TGTGCCACCAGCAGAGCCCCCGGACAGGGGGCGTCTGACGAGCAGTACTTC.

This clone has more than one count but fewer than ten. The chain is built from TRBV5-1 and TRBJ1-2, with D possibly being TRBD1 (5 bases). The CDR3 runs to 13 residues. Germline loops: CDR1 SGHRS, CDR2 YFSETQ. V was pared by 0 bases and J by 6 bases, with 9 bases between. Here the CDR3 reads CASSLGGANGYTF. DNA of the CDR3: TGCGCCAGCAGCTTGGGGGGCGCGAATGGCTACACCTTC.

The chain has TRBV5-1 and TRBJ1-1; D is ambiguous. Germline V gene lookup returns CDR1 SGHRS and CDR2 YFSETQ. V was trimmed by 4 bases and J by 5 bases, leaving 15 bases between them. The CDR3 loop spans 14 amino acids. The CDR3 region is CASSPYLGRTEAFF. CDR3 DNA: TGCGCCAGCAGCCCTTATCTGGGGAGGACTGAAGCTTTCTTT. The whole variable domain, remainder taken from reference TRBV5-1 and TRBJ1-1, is KAGVTQTPRYLIKTRGQQVTLSCSPISGHRSVSWYQQTPGQGLQFLFEYFSETQRNKGNFPGRFSGRQFSNSRSEMNVSTLELGDSALYLCASSPYLGRTEAFFGQGTRLTVV.

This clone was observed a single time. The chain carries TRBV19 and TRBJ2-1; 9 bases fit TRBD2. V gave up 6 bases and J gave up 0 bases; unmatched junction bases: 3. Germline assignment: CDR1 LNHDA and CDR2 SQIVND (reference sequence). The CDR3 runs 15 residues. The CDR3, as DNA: TGTGCCAGTAGGTTTAGCGGGAGCTCCTACAATGAGCAGTTCTTC. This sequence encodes CASRFSGSSYNEQFF.

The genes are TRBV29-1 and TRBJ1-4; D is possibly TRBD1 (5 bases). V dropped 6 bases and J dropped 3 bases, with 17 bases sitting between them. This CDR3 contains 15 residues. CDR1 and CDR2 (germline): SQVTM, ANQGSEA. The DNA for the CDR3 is TGCAGCGTCTTATACTACGGGGGTTCTAATGAAAAACTGTTTTTT. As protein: CSVLYYGGSNEKLFF.

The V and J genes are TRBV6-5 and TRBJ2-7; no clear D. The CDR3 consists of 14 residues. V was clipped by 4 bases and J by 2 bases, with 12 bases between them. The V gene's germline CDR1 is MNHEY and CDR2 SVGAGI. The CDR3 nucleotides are TGTGCCAGCAGTTTCATTGACAAGGCCTACGAGCAGTACTTC. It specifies CASSFIDKAYEQYF.

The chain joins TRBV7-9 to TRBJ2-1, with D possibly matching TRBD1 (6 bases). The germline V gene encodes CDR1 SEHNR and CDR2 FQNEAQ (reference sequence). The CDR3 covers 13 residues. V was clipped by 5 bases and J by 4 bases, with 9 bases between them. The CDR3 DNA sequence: TGTGCCAGCAGCGCTGACAGGTACAATGAGCAGTTCTTC. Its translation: CASSADRYNEQFF. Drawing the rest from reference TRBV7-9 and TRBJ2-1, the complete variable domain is DTGVSQNPRHKITKRGQNVTFRCDPISEHNRLYWYRQTLGQGPEFLTYFQNEAQLEKSRLLSDRFSAERPKGSFSTLEIQRTEQGDSAMYLCASSADRYNEQFFGPGTRLTVL.

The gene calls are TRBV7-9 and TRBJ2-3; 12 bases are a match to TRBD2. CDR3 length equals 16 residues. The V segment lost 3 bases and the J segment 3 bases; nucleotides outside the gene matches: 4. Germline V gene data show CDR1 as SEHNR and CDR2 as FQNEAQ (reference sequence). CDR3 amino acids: CASSFASGRETDTQYF. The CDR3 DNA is TGTGCCAGCAGCTTTGCTAGCGGGAGGGAGACAGATACGCAGTATTTT. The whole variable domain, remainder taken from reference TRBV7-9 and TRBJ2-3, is DTGVSQNPRHKITKRGQNVTFRCDPISEHNRLYWYRQTLGQGPEFLTYFQNEAQLEKSRLLSDRFSAERPKGSFSTLEIQRTEQGDSAMYLCASSFASGRETDTQYFGPGTRLTVL.

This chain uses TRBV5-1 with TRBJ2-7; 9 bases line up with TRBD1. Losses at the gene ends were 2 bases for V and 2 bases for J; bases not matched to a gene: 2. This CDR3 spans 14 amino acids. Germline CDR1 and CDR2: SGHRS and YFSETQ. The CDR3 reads CASSLGTGPYEQYF. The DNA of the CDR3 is TGCGCCAGCAGCTTAGGGACAGGGCCCTACGAGCAGTACTTC.

The CDR3 DNA is TGTGCCAGCCGGGGGCAGGGGGCTGGAAACACCATATATTTT. Encoded protein: CASRGQGAGNTIYF. This chain uses TRBV28 with TRBJ1-3; 7 positions match TRBD1. The junction had 6 bases not matched to a gene; V was cut back by 8 bases and J by 2 bases. Germline values: CDR1 MDHEN, CDR2 SYDVKM. The CDR3 is 14 residues long.

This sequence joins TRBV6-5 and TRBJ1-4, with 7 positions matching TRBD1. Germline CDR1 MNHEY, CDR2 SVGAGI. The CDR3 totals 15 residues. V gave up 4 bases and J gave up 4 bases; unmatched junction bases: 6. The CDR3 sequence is CASSSSGTVNEKLFF. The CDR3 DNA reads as TGTGCCAGCAGTTCCTCCGGGACAGTTAATGAAAAACTGTTTTTT.

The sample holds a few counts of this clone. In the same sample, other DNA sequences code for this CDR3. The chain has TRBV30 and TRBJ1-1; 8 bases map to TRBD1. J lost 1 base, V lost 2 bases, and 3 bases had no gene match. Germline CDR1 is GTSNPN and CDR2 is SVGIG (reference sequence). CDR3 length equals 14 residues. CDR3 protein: CAWSNRGGNTEAFF. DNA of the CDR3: TGTGCCTGGAGTAACAGGGGGGGGAACACTGAAGCTTTCTTT.

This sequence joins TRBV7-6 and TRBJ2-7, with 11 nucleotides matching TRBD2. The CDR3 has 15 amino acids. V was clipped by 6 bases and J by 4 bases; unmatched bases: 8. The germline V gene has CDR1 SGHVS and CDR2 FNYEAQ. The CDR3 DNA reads TGTGCCAGCAGTTCGGGAACTAGCGGGAGTTACGAGCAGTACTTC. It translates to CASSSGTSGSYEQYF.

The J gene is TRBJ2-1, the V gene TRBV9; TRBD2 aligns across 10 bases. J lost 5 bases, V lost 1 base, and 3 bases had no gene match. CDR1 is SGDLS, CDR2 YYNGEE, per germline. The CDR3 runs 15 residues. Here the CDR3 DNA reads TGTGCCAGCAGCGTAACTAGCGGGAACCACAATGAGCAGTTCTTC. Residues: CASSVTSGNHNEQFF.

The chain's CDR3 is CASTTGSSNTDTQYF. CDR3 DNA sequence: TGTGCCAGCACCACAGGGAGCAGCAACACAGATACGCAGTATTTT. This chain links TRBV6-5 with TRBJ2-3; D possibly corresponds to TRBD1 (6 bases). The CDR3 totals 15 residues. Per germline, CDR1 MNHEY and CDR2 SVGAGI. The V and J ends lost 7 bases and 2 bases respectively, with 16 bases between them.

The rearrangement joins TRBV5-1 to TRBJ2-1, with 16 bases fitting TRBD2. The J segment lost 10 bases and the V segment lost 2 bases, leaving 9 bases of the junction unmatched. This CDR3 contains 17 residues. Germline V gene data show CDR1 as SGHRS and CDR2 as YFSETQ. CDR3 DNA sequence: TGCGCCAGCAGCTTTCCGGGACTAGCGGGAGGGCGAGGCGAGCAGTTCTTC. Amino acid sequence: CASSFPGLAGGRGEQFF.

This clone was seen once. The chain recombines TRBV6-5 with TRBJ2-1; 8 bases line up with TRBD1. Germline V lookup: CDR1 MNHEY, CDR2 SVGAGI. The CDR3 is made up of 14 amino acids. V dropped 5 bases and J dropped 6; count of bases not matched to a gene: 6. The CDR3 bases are TGTGCCAGCAGTGACAGGGGTAATGGCAATGAGCAGTTCTTC. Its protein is CASSDRGNGNEQFF.

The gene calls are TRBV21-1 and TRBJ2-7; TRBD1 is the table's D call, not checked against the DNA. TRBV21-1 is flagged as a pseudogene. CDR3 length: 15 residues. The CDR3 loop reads CASSPEPGQPYEQYF. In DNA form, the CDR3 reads TGTGCCAGCAGCCCCGAACCGGGACAGCCCTACGAGCAGTACTTC.

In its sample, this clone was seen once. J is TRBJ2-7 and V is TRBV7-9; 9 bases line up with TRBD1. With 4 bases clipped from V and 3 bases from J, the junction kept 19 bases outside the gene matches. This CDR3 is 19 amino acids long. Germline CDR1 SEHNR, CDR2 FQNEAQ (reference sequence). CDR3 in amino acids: CASSSIPYEFRDRVYEQYF. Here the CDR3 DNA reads TGTGCCAGCAGCTCCATTCCCTACGAGTTCCGGGACAGGGTCTACGAGCAGTACTTC.

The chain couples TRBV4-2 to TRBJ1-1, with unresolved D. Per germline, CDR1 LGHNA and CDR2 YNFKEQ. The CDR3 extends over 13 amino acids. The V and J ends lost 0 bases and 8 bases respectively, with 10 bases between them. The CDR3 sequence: CASSQDKTREAFF. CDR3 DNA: TGTGCCAGCAGCCAAGATAAGACTCGAGAAGCTTTCTTT.

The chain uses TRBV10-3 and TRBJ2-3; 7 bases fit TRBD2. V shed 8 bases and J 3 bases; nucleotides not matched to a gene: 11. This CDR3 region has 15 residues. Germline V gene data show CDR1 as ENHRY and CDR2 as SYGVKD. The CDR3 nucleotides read TGTGCCATCGGGGGGGAGGGTATCGGGACAGATACGCAGTATTTT. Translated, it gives CAIGGEGIGTDTQYF.

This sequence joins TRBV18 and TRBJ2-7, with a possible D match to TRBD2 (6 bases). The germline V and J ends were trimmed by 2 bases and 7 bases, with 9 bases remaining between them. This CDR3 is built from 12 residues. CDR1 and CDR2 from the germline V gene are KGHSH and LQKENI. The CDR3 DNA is TGTGCCAGCTCACCAATGGGACTGGAGCAGTACTTC. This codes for CASSPMGLEQYF.

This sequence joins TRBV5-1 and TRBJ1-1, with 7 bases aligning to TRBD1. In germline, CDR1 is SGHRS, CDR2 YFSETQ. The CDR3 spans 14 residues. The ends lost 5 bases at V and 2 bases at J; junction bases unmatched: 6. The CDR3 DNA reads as TGCGCCAGCAGAATACAGGGGACTAACACTGAAGCTTTCTTT. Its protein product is CASRIQGTNTEAFF. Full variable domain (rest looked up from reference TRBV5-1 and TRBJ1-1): KAGVTQTPRYLIKTRGQQVTLSCSPISGHRSVSWYQQTPGQGLQFLFEYFSETQRNKGNFPGRFSGRQFSNSRSEMNVSTLELGDSALYLCASRIQGTNTEAFFGQGTRLTVV.

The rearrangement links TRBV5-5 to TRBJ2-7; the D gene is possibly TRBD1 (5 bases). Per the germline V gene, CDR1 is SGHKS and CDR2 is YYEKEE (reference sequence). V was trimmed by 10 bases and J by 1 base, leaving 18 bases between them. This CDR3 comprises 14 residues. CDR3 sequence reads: CAVGLNPGSYEQYF. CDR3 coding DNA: TGTGCCGTAGGTTTGAATCCAGGGTCCTACGAGCAGTACTTC.

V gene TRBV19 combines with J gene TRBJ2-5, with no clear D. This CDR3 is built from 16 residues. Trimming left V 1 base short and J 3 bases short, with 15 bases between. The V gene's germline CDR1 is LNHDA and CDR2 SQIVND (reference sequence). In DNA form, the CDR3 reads TGTGCCAGTAGTATAGGAGGCAGCATCCAGAAAGAGACCCAGTACTTC. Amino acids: CASSIGGSIQKETQYF.

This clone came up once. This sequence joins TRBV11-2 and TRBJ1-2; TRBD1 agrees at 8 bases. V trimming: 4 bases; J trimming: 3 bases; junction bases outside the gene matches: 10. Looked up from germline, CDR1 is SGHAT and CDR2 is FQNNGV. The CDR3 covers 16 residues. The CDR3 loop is CASSSVRGRRYYGYTF. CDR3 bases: TGTGCCAGCAGCTCAGTCAGGGGGCGGAGGTACTATGGCTACACCTTC. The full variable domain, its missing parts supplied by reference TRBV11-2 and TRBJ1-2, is EAGVAQSPRYKIIEKRQSVAFWCNPISGHATLYWYQQILGQGPKLLIQFQNNGVVDDSQLPKDRFSAERLKGVDSTLKIQPAKLEDSAVYLCASSSVRGRRYYGYTFGSGTRLTVV.